Sequencing of this TCR beta chain was carried out in a study of CD8+CD57+ T cells in acquired aplastic anemia. Overall study: Sorted CD4+ plus CD8+ cells gave DNA averaging roughly 3 ug.

The CDR3 is made up of 15 amino acids. V lost 6 bases to trimming and J lost 6 bases; unmatched junction nucleotides: 7. Per the germline V gene, CDR1 is SGHTA and CDR2 is FQGTGA. All patients picked for sequencing had shown, by flow cytometry, an expansion of CD8+CD57+ cells. TCR beta VDJ and CDR3 were profiled, and genomic DNA was the template. In TCRdb, the reads were re-called with MiXCR into one record per CDR3 protein. Of more than 150,000 distinct CDR3 sequences listed, around 50% were seen once; the top ten hold 10% to 15%. The specimen was sorted CD4+, CD8+, or CD8+CD57+ T cells (not recorded which) from PBMCs. The genes are TRBV7-3 and TRBJ2-1; 11 positions agree with TRBD2. The receptor's source is a human donor with aplastic anemia. CDR3 sequence reads: CASSLTSGDPNEQFF. The CDR3 DNA reads as TGTGCCAGCAGTTTGACTAGCGGGGACCCCAATGAGCAGTTCTTC.